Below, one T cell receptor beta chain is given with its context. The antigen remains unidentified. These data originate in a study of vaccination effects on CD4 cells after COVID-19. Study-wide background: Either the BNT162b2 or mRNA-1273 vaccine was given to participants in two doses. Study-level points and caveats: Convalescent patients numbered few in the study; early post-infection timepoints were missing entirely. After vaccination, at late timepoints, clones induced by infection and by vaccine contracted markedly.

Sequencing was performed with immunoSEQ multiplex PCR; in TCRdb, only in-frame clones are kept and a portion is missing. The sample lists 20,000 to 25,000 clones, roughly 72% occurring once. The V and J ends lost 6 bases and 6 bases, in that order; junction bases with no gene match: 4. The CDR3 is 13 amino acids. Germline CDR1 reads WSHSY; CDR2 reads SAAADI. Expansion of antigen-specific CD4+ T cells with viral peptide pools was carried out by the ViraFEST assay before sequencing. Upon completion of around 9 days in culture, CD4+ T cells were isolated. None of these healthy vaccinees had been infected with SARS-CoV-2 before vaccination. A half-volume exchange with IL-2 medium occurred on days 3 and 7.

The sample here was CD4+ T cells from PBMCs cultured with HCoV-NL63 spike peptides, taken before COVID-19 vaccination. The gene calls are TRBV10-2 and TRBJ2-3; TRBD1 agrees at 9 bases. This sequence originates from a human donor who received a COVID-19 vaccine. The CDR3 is CASSRQGVDTQYF. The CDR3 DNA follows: TGCGCCAGCAGCCGACAGGGGGTGGATACGCAGTATTTT.